Described below is a single T cell receptor (beta chain) sequence and its context. Antigen unknown. This specimen comes from a study of T cell responses to AZD1222 COVID-19 vaccine. Using immunoSEQ multiplex PCR, the repertoire was profiled, and TCRdb retains in-frame clones only, with some absent. This sample has more than 80,000 clones; around 90% occur once, and the top ten carry about 5.4%. Study-level results: Clonal diversity may have been underestimated, and the donors were mostly white British, with more females than males.

The TCR sequence derives from an adult in good health. The source material was peripheral blood, sampled on day 0 of AZD1222 vaccination.

The CDR3 DNA follows: TGTGCCAGTAGTATAGAAGGGGGGGCCTCGAACACTGAAGCTTTCTTT. It specifies CASSIEGGASNTEAFF. The chain links TRBV19 to TRBJ1-1, with D possibly matching TRBD1 (6 bases). Per the germline V gene, CDR1 is LNHDA and CDR2 is SQIVND (reference sequence). The CDR3 loop spans 16 amino acids. The V and J ends lost 0 bases and 1 base respectively, with 12 bases between them.